These 8 T cell receptor beta chains were sequenced from one sample in a study of cytomegalovirus exposure and HLA in healthy donors. This table comes from immunoSEQ multiplex PCR, and its TCRdb copy is limited to in-frame clones, with some not included. The table includes over 150,000 clones, roughly 89% detected once. Sequenced material: PBMCs. These receptors came from a woman aged 18-35 years in good health and CMV-seropositive.

The chain recombines TRBV7-6 with TRBJ1-4; TRBD1 is a possible D gene (5 bases). The CDR3 runs to 17 residues. V was cut by 5 bases and J by 3 bases, with 19 bases left in between. Germline CDR1 is SGHVS and CDR2 is FNYEAQ. The DNA for the CDR3 is TGTGCCAGCAGCCTAACTTCCCCCAGGGCCGCTAATGAAAAACTGTTTTTT. This encodes CASSLTSPRAANEKLFF. The variable domain in full, completed from reference TRBV7-6 and TRBJ1-4, reads GAGVSQSPRYKVTKRGQDVALRCDPISGHVSLYWYRQALGQGPEFLTYFNYEAQQDKSGLPNDRFSAERPEGSISTLTIQRTEQRDSAMYRCASSLTSPRAANEKLFFGSGTQLSVL.

This chain connects TRBV7-6 to TRBJ2-2; 15 nucleotides match TRBD2. The CDR3 is made up of 18 amino acids. V shed 0 bases, J shed 7 bases, and the junction held 6 bases outside the gene matches. Germline values: CDR1 SGHVS, CDR2 FNYEAQ. The CDR3 loop is CASSLARTSGRASGELFF. CDR3 in DNA: TGTGCCAGCAGCTTAGCGAGGACTAGCGGGAGGGCCAGCGGGGAGCTGTTTTTT.

The genes are TRBV6-5 and TRBJ1-5; D unresolved. The CDR3 is made up of 13 amino acids. Germline lookup yields CDR1 MNHEY and CDR2 SVGAGI. V gave up 6 bases and J gave up 5 bases, with 11 bases separating them. The CDR3 region has the DNA TGTGCCAGCAGGGTCACCGGGGATCAGCCCCAGCATTTT. It codes for CASRVTGDQPQHF.

This chain connects TRBV28 to TRBJ2-7; D is perhaps TRBD2 (6 bases). The length of the CDR3 is 15 residues. Trimming cost V 3 bases and J 3 bases, with 15 bases left between them. The germline V gene encodes CDR1 MDHEN and CDR2 SYDVKM. As DNA, the CDR3 is TGTGCCAGCAGTTTCTCGTGGCTAGCGAGCTACGAGCAGTACTTC. This gives the protein CASSFSWLASYEQYF.

This rearrangement joins TRBV2 to TRBJ1-3, with 8 bases that match TRBD1. CDR1 and CDR2 (germline): SNHLY, FYNNEI. V lost 4 bases and J lost 4; bases outside the gene matches: 3. The CDR3 length is 14 residues. The chain's CDR3 is CASSGQGIGNTIYF. In DNA, the CDR3 is TGTGCCAGCAGTGGACAGGGGATCGGAAACACCATATATTTT.

The genes are TRBV2 and TRBJ2-1, with 14 bases lining up with TRBD2. There are 16 residues in the CDR3. Germline lookup yields CDR1 SNHLY and CDR2 FYNNEI. The J segment lost 8 bases and the V segment lost 6 bases, leaving 9 bases of the junction unmatched. This CDR3 is CASSAGTSGSFYEQFF. The CDR3 bases are TGTGCCAGCAGCGCAGGGACTAGCGGGAGTTTCTATGAGCAGTTCTTC.

This sequence joins TRBV5-1 and TRBJ1-4; 11 nucleotides agree with TRBD1. This CDR3 contains 15 residues. Looked up from germline, CDR1 is SGHRS and CDR2 is YFSETQ. The junction had 9 bases not matched to a gene; V was cut back by 4 bases and J by 10 bases. As DNA, the CDR3 is TGCGCCAGCAGCCACGGACAGGGGGCGGCGGGAAAACTGTTTTTT. This encodes CASSHGQGAAGKLFF.

The rearrangement uses TRBV5-6 and TRBJ2-7, with D maybe TRBD2 (5 bases). Trimming stripped 2 bases from V and 3 bases from J, with 12 bases between. Germline assignment: CDR1 SGHDT and CDR2 YYEEEE. This CDR3 has 14 residues. The chain's CDR3 is CASSFEGTVYEQYF. As DNA, the CDR3 is TGTGCCAGCAGCTTTGAGGGCACGGTCTACGAGCAGTACTTC.